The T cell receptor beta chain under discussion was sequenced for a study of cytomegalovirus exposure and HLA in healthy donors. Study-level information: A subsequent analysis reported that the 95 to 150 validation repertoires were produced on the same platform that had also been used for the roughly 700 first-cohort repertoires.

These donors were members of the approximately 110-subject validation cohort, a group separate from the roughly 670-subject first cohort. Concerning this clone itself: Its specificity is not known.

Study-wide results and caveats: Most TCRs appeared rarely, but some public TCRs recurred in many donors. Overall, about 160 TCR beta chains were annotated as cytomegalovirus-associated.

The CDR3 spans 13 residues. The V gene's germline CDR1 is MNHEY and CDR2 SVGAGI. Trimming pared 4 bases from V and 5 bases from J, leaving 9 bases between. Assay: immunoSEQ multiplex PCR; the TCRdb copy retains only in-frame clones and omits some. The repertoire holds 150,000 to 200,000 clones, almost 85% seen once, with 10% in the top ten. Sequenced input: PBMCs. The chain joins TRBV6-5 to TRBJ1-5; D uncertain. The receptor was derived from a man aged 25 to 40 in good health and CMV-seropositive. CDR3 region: CASSWREYQPQHF. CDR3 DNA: TGTGCCAGCAGTTGGAGGGAGTATCAGCCCCAGCATTTT.